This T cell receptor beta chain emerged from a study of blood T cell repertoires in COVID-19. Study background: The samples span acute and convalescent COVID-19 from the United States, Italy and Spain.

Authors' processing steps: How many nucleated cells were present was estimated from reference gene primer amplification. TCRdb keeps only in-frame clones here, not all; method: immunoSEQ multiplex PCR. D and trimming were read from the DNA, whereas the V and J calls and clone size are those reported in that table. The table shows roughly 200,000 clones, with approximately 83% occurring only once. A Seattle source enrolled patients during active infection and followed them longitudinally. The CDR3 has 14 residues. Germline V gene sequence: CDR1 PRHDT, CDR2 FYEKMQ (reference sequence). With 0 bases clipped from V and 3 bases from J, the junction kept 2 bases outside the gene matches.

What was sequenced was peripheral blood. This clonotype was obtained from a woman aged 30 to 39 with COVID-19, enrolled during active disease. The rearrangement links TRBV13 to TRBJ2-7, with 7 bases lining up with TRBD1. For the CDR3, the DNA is TGTGCCAGCAGCTTAGGTGGGGACAGCTACGAGCAGTACTTC. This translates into CASSLGGDSYEQYF.